This T cell receptor (beta chain) comes out of a study of shared clonotypes between healthy human individuals. Using immunoSEQ multiplex PCR, the repertoire was profiled, and TCRdb retains in-frame clones only, with some absent. The table has over 1.4 million clones, around 95% seen once. The study's findings and limits: A handful of donors showed sharing of about 4.7% of naive CD4 clonotypes.

The CD4+ fraction was divided into a CD45RA+ naive subset and a CD45RA-negative memory subset. CDR3 size: 15 residues. CDR1 is SGHNT and CDR2 is YENEEA in the germline V gene. Unmatched junction bases numbered 8, after V lost 5 bases and J lost 9 bases. As for this clone: Its antigen remains unidentified.

The gene calls are TRBV11-3 and TRBJ2-1, with 12 bases that match TRBD2. This TCR was sampled from a man aged 25-40 years in good health. Source material: naive CD4+ T cells sorted from blood. Subset denoted: CD45RA+ positively selected. The CDR3 DNA sequence: TGTGCCAGCAGCACGACTAGCGGGAGTTTAGTTGAGCAGTTCTTC. As protein: CASSTTSGSLVEQFF.